A selection of T cell receptor beta chains follows, all from one sample in a study of beta chain features in type 1 diabetes. The protocol was immunoSEQ multiplex PCR, while the TCRdb copy is restricted to in-frame clones and leaves out a portion. The sample includes under 400,000 clones, roughly 12% of them seen just once. The sample taken for sequencing was naive CD4+ T cells from blood. The receptor set was obtained from a man between 18 and 29 years old in good health. CDR3s include the opening cysteine and the closing phenylalanine or tryptophan. The D gene is left open where the match is weak. A clone size is listed for some rows: how often the clone was seen (once, few, many), or a class if it is expanded.

>NA|TRBD1|TRBJ2-7|TRBV7-9
CASSINRGGQGIDEQYF
TGTGCCAGCAGTATCAACCGAGGGGGACAGGGGATCGACGAGCAGTACTTC
>NA|NA|TRBJ2-1|TRBV20-1
CSAQGYNEQFF
TGCAGTGCACAGGGTTACAATGAGCAGTTCTTC
>NA|TRBD2|TRBJ2-7|TRBV28
CASSLGRWTSLGYEQYF
TGTGCCAGCAGTTTAGGGCGCTGGACTAGCCTAGGGTACGAGCAGTACTTC
>few|TRBD2|TRBJ2-7|TRBV4-3
CASSQDSGRAYEQYF
TGCGCCAGCAGCCAAGATAGCGGGAGGGCGTACGAGCAGTACTTC
>few|TRBD2|TRBJ2-5|TRBV10-3
CAISESRGGQETQYF
TGTGCCATCAGTGAGTCGCGGGGGGGCCAAGAGACCCAGTACTTC
>few|TRBD2|TRBJ2-5|TRBV10-3
CATGLAGVETQYF
TGTGCCACCGGACTAGCGGGAGTAGAGACCCAGTACTTC
>few|TRBD1|TRBJ1-6|TRBV5-6
CASSRDRDNSPLHF
TGTGCCAGCAGCCGGGACAGGGATAATTCACCCCTCCACTTT
>few|NA|TRBJ2-7|TRBV27
CASREAYRDYEQYF
TGTGCCAGCAGGGAGGCTTACCGAGACTACGAGCAGTACTTC
>NA|TRBD2|TRBJ2-3|TRBV6-6
CASRQAGGGTDTQYF
TGTGCCAGCAGACAAGCGGGGGGGGGCACAGATACGCAGTATTTT
>few|NA|TRBJ1-2|TRBV5-1
CASSLEAGATNYGYTF
TGCGCCAGCAGCTTGGAGGCAGGGGCTACTAACTATGGCTACACCTTC
>NA|NA|TRBJ2-1|TRBV5-4
CASSLDYRSTAYNEQFF
TGTGCCAGCAGCTTGGATTATCGTTCTACCGCCTACAATGAGCAGTTCTTC
>NA|TRBD1|TRBJ1-4|TRBV9
CASSVPGQTEKLFF
TGTGCCAGCAGCGTACCGGGACAGACTGAAAAACTGTTTTTT
>few|NA|TRBJ2-7|TRBV7-2
CASSLFETQYF
TGTGCCAGCAGCTTATTTGAGACACAGTACTTC
>few|NA|TRBJ1-2|TRBV9
CASSVIPDSNYGYTF
TGTGCCAGCAGCGTAATCCCGGACAGTAACTATGGCTACACCTTC
>NA|TRBD2|TRBJ2-1|TRBV30
CAWTSGRVNNEQFF
TGTGCCTGGACTAGCGGGAGGGTCAACAATGAGCAGTTCTTC
>NA|NA|TRBJ2-1|TRBV10-3
CAISERGTVGNEQFF
TGTGCCATCAGTGAAAGGGGAACCGTAGGGAATGAGCAGTTCTTC
>NA|NA|TRBJ2-5|TRBV11-2
CASSRLDGTQYF
TGTGCCAGCAGTCGACTAGACGGGACCCAGTACTTC
>NA|NA|TRBJ2-7|TRBV28
CASQRNEQYF
TGTGCCAGCCAGAGGAACGAGCAGTACTTC
>NA|TRBD2|TRBJ2-1|TRBV10-3
CAILAGNEQFF
TGTGCCATCCTAGCGGGGAACGAGCAGTTCTTC
>NA|TRBD2|TRBJ2-3|TRBV5-4
CASSLGTSVSTDTQYF
TGTGCCAGCAGCTTGGGGACTAGCGTAAGCACAGATACGCAGTATTTT
>few|NA|TRBJ1-2|TRBV28
CASRTGPNYGYTF
TGTGCCAGCCGTACAGGGCCCAACTATGGCTACACCTTC
>few|NA|TRBJ1-6|TRBV15
CATSRDSPANSPLHF
TGTGCCACCAGCAGAGATTCGCCAGCGAATTCACCCCTCCACTTT
>NA|NA|TRBJ1-4|TRBV7-9
CASSFRGEKLFF
TGTGCCAGCAGCTTCAGAGGTGAAAAACTGTTTTTT
>NA|NA|TRBJ2-5|TRBV7-9
CASSLAVMGLQETQYF
TGTGCCAGCAGCTTAGCTGTCATGGGACTGCAAGAGACCCAGTACTTC
>NA|NA|TRBJ2-1|TRBV7-3
CASSLPGVDEQFF
TGTGCCAGCAGCCTACCGGGGGTGGATGAGCAGTTCTTC
>NA|NA|TRBJ2-1|TRBV25-1
CASSARLTVAQQFF
TGTGCCAGCAGTGCCCGACTAACAGTAGCTCAGCAGTTCTTC
>few|NA|TRBJ2-3|TRBV2
CASKGFGADTQYF
TGTGCCAGCAAGGGGTTTGGGGCAGATACGCAGTATTTT